Listed below are T cell receptor beta chains from one sample, sequenced in a study of cytomegalovirus exposure and HLA in healthy donors. Sequencing used immunoSEQ multiplex PCR; TCRdb keeps in-frame clones, though not all of them. This sample has approximately 150,000 clones; about four fifths occur once, and the top ten carry approximately 13%. The sequenced sample consisted of PBMCs. The receptors come from a woman in her forties or fifties in good health and CMV-seronegative. Both conserved end residues are part of each CDR3. Each record gives: D gene, CDR3 length, V gene, CDR3 protein. The D gene is left open where the match is weak.

d_call: NA
cdr3_length: 14
v_call: TRBV19
cdr3_aa: CASSPMNEMVGYTF

d_call: NA
cdr3_length: 14
v_call: TRBV2
cdr3_aa: CASSPQGFGTEAFF

d_call: NA
cdr3_length: 13
v_call: TRBV13
cdr3_aa: CANSTRAGYEQYF

d_call: NA
cdr3_length: 16
v_call: TRBV9
cdr3_aa: CASSPRWGGLEETQYF

d_call: NA
cdr3_length: 15
v_call: TRBV2
cdr3_aa: CASSRSGPVGEKLFF

d_call: NA
cdr3_length: 13
v_call: TRBV11-2
cdr3_aa: CASSLDSSYEQYF

d_call: TRBD1
cdr3_length: 18
v_call: TRBV18
cdr3_aa: CASSLRQGVRSGANVLTF

d_call: TRBD1
cdr3_length: 15
v_call: TRBV11-2
cdr3_aa: CASSLGTGTGEKLFF

d_call: NA
cdr3_length: 17
v_call: TRBV10-3
cdr3_aa: CAISEFSRGRGADTQYF

d_call: NA
cdr3_length: 12
v_call: TRBV21-1
cdr3_aa: CARGGRNYEQYF

d_call: TRBD1
cdr3_length: 15
v_call: TRBV5-8
cdr3_aa: CASSYYRGVNTEAFF

d_call: NA
cdr3_length: 14
v_call: TRBV16
cdr3_aa: CASSQGLTATEAFF

d_call: NA
cdr3_length: 14
v_call: TRBV4-1
cdr3_aa: CASSQGAAHYGYTF

d_call: NA
cdr3_length: 13
v_call: TRBV5-1
cdr3_aa: CASRQGGQETQYF

d_call: NA
cdr3_length: 15
v_call: TRBV7-2
cdr3_aa: CASSLEQAAGNTIYF

d_call: NA
cdr3_length: 14
v_call: TRBV5-1
cdr3_aa: CASSLFDTLSEQYF

d_call: NA
cdr3_length: 16
v_call: TRBV7-2
cdr3_aa: CASSLAVGAVFREQYF

d_call: NA
cdr3_length: 16
v_call: TRBV12-1
cdr3_aa: CASSFWVQMITHTQYF

d_call: TRBD2
cdr3_length: 15
v_call: TRBV6-1
cdr3_aa: CAIQRRLAAKNIQYF

d_call: NA
cdr3_length: 13
v_call: TRBV29-1
cdr3_aa: CSVETGGWGGYTF

d_call: NA
cdr3_length: 15
v_call: TRBV30
cdr3_aa: CAWSVPGMTSSEQYF

d_call: NA
cdr3_length: 15
v_call: TRBV7-2
cdr3_aa: CASSLGTGGFTEAFF

d_call: NA
cdr3_length: 16
v_call: TRBV6-1
cdr3_aa: CASSADGGSTNEKLFF

d_call: NA
cdr3_length: 13
v_call: TRBV12-5
cdr3_aa: CASGKEQTEKAFF

d_call: NA
cdr3_length: 14
v_call: TRBV27
cdr3_aa: CASSMSGSTDTQYF

d_call: NA
cdr3_length: 13
v_call: TRBV15
cdr3_aa: CATTSGMNYGYTF

d_call: NA
cdr3_length: 15
v_call: TRBV9
cdr3_aa: CASSVKTESYNEQFF

d_call: NA
cdr3_length: 17
v_call: TRBV14
cdr3_aa: CASSQVLPPRRNTEAFF

d_call: NA
cdr3_length: 11
v_call: TRBV19
cdr3_aa: CAILLGTEAFF

d_call: NA
cdr3_length: 17
v_call: TRBV11-1
cdr3_aa: CASSLARGSADTGELFF

d_call: NA
cdr3_length: 16
v_call: TRBV7-9
cdr3_aa: CASSAGWGVATGELFF

d_call: NA
cdr3_length: 15
v_call: TRBV6-5
cdr3_aa: CASSPVGTLNQPQHF

d_call: NA
cdr3_length: 16
v_call: TRBV10-3
cdr3_aa: CAISESAAGSYNEQFF

d_call: TRBD1
cdr3_length: 17
v_call: TRBV7-3
cdr3_aa: CASSPTGTGFGLSGYTF

d_call: NA
cdr3_length: 15
v_call: TRBV7-2
cdr3_aa: CASSLDPGNNQPQHF

d_call: NA
cdr3_length: 14
v_call: TRBV7-2
cdr3_aa: CASSLGPSPDTQYF

d_call: NA
cdr3_length: 15
v_call: TRBV9
cdr3_aa: CASSLAGQRANVLTF

d_call: NA
cdr3_length: 16
v_call: TRBV5-8
cdr3_aa: CASSLVRDASPGELFF

d_call: TRBD1
cdr3_length: 16
v_call: TRBV19
cdr3_aa: CAIGTGAGLANEKLFF

d_call: NA
cdr3_length: 17
v_call: TRBV18
cdr3_aa: CASSPRKEQTISYEQYF

d_call: NA
cdr3_length: 16
v_call: TRBV18
cdr3_aa: CASSPLGGFGNTEAFF

d_call: TRBD2
cdr3_length: 14
v_call: TRBV15
cdr3_aa: CATSRDQGLGTQYF

d_call: NA
cdr3_length: 15
v_call: TRBV7-6
cdr3_aa: CASSSTDSTNYGYTF

d_call: TRBD1
cdr3_length: 12
v_call: TRBV5-6
cdr3_aa: CASRTGVYGYTF

d_call: NA
cdr3_length: 15
v_call: TRBV7-8
cdr3_aa: CASSLKDRMNTEAFF

d_call: TRBD1
cdr3_length: 18
v_call: TRBV4-2
cdr3_aa: CASSQDRPRTGIENEQYF

d_call: NA
cdr3_length: 15
v_call: TRBV10-3
cdr3_aa: CAISERGSQEAEAFF

d_call: NA
cdr3_length: 16
v_call: TRBV4-1
cdr3_aa: CASSQDLGKGGEKLFF

d_call: NA
cdr3_length: 14
v_call: TRBV28
cdr3_aa: CASIWGLGNQPQHF

d_call: TRBD2
cdr3_length: 14
v_call: TRBV15
cdr3_aa: CATSRGTSSSEQYF

d_call: NA
cdr3_length: 13
v_call: TRBV4-2
cdr3_aa: CASSQDRREKLFF

d_call: NA
cdr3_length: 13
v_call: TRBV15
cdr3_aa: CATSRDSGITIYF

d_call: NA
cdr3_length: 20
v_call: TRBV19
cdr3_aa: CASGAGAGRYSYFGDQPQHF

d_call: TRBD2
cdr3_length: 18
v_call: TRBV4-3
cdr3_aa: CASSQDLPLAGVYNEQFF